The rows below give T cell receptor beta chains drawn from one sample of a study of spatial heterogeneity in lung cancer. TCRdb re-called the 5' RACE reads through MiXCR, storing one row per CDR3 protein. Among approximately 41,000 distinct CDR3 sequences listed, roughly a tenth were seen once. Specimen: PBMCs, collected at follow-up. The receptors come from a female donor with early-stage non-small cell lung cancer. The CDR3 runs from the conserved cysteine through the conserved F or W. Each record gives: D gene, V gene, clone size, J gene, CDR3 DNA, CDR3 protein. D genes are given only for firm matches. Size tells how often a clone was seen (once, few, many) or the class of an expanded clone, and some rows leave it out.

.	TRBV5-1	few	TRBJ2-7	TGCGCCAGCAGCTTGCGTGGACTAACAAGCTCCTACGAGCAGTACTTC	CASSLRGLTSSYEQYF
TRBD1	TRBV12-3/TRBV12-4	many	TRBJ2-2	TGTGCCAGCAGGAACAGGGGGCACGGGGAGCTGTTTTTT	CASRNRGHGELFF
.	TRBV5-4	many	TRBJ2-3	TGTGCCAGCAGCTTGAACGCGGCCACAGATACGCAGTATTTT	CASSLNAATDTQYF
.	TRBV29-1	few	TRBJ1-2	TGCAGCGTTGACGGGGGCGCTAACTATGGCTACACCTTC	CSVDGGANYGYTF
.	TRBV2	.	TRBJ2-5	TGTGCCAGCAGTGAGTGGGGGCGAGAGACCCAGTACTTC	CASSEWGRETQYF
.	TRBV7-6	.	TRBJ2-1	TGTGCCAGCAGCTTAGTCGGAGGGGCCGGGAACAATGAGCAGTTCTTC	CASSLVGGAGNNEQFF
TRBD2	TRBV7-3	.	TRBJ2-7	TGTGCCAGCAGCACCGGGACTAGCGTCGGCGAGCAGTACTTC	CASSTGTSVGEQYF
.	TRBV20-1	many	TRBJ2-3	TGCAGTGCTAACGATGCAGATACGCAGTATTTT	CSANDADTQYF
.	TRBV12-3/TRBV12-4	many	TRBJ2-1	TGTGCCAGCAGTCCAGAGTCCTACAATGAGCAGTTCTTC	CASSPESYNEQFF
TRBD1	TRBV2	many	TRBJ2-5	TGTGCCAGCAGTCCCCTAAAATCGGGACAGGGGGAAGAGACCCAGTACTTC	CASSPLKSGQGEETQYF
TRBD1	TRBV5-4	many	TRBJ2-3	TGTGCCAGCAGCCGCAGCCCGACAGGGGCAGATACGCAGTATTTT	CASSRSPTGADTQYF
.	TRBV5-6	few	TRBJ1-3	TGTGCCAGCAGCCCGCAGGGCCAAACGGGAGGAAACACCATATATTTT	CASSPQGQTGGNTIYF
TRBD1	TRBV5-5	.	TRBJ1-1	TGTGCCAGCAGCTTCCTACAGGGGGCTAACACTGAAGCTTTCTTT	CASSFLQGANTEAFF
TRBD2	TRBV7-8	many	TRBJ2-1	TGTGCCAGCAGCCTTACCGTCGGGGGGGGCTTTGTCGGTGAGCAGTTCTTC	CASSLTVGGGFVGEQFF
.	TRBV6-2/TRBV6-3	many	TRBJ1-1	TGTGCCATCAAAAACCCGGGGGGAACTGAAGCTTTCTTT	CAIKNPGGTEAFF
TRBD2	TRBV20-1	few	TRBJ2-7	TGCAGTGCCTTAGGGGGACTAGGGACCTACGAGCAGTACTTC	CSALGGLGTYEQYF
TRBD1	TRBV20-1	few	TRBJ2-1	TGCAGCGGTAGACAGGGTCTACAACGCTACAATGAGCAGTTCTTC	CSGRQGLQRYNEQFF
.	TRBV30	many	TRBJ1-1	TGTGCCTGGAGTGTCCCGGCAGGGTGGATCACTGAAGCTTTCTTT	CAWSVPAGWITEAFF
.	TRBV29-1	.	TRBJ1-1	TGCAGCGCCCCGTGGGGGGCCACTGAAGCTTTCTTT	CSAPWGATEAFF
TRBD1	TRBV30	many	TRBJ1-2	TGTGCCTGGAGTAGGGGGCACAACTATGGCTACACCTTC	CAWSRGHNYGYTF
TRBD2	TRBV28	many	TRBJ2-3	TGTGCCAGCAGTACCCAATTCGGACTAGCGGGGGTGACAGATACGCAGTATTTT	CASSTQFGLAGVTDTQYF
TRBD1	TRBV29-1	.	TRBJ1-1	TGCAGCACTAGACAGGGGAGCACTGAAGCTTTCTTT	CSTRQGSTEAFF
.	TRBV28	many	TRBJ1-5	TGTGCGACCGACAGGCTGAATCAGCCCCAGCATTTT	CATDRLNQPQHF
TRBD2	TRBV7-2	many	TRBJ2-7	TGTGCCAGCAGCTTGGGACTAGCGGCGCGGCAGTACTTC	CASSLGLAARQYF
TRBD1	TRBV7-9	many	TRBJ2-5	TGTGCCAGCAGCCGAACAAAGGGGGCCGTGATGGGGCAAGAGACCCAGTACTTC	CASSRTKGAVMGQETQYF
.	TRBV5-1	.	TRBJ2-1	TGCGCCAGCAGCTTTGGGGGGGCTAACAATGAGCAGTTCTTC	CASSFGGANNEQFF
.	TRBV2	.	TRBJ1-1	TGTGCCAGCAGGGGAGGGGCCACAGGGATCGGCACTGAAGCTTTCTTT	CASRGGATGIGTEAFF
.	TRBV2	few	TRBJ2-1	TGTGCCAGCAGTGGGCCCGGGGGCCCTGGAGGTGAGCAGTTCTTC	CASSGPGGPGGEQFF
.	TRBV5-8	.	TRBJ2-3	TGTGTCAGCAGCTTGGGCGGGGGCGCCGGGTCAGGGACAGATACGCAGTATTTT	CVSSLGGGAGSGTDTQYF
.	TRBV6-5	few	TRBJ1-5	TGTGCCAGCAGCCTGACCCCGGGCCAGCCCCAGCATTTT	CASSLTPGQPQHF
TRBD2	TRBV20-1	.	TRBJ2-3	TGCAGTGCACTCTACGGGGGGGCCGCTAGCACAGATACGCAGTATTTT	CSALYGGAASTDTQYF
.	TRBV11-2	many	TRBJ1-1	TGTGCCAGCTGGAGTTTACGGGGGCGAGACACTGAAGCTTTCTTT	CASWSLRGRDTEAFF
.	TRBV28	many	TRBJ1-5	TGTGCCAGCAGTTTGTCGGGTATCAATCAGCCCCAGCATTTT	CASSLSGINQPQHF
.	TRBV14	many	TRBJ1-2	TGTGCCAGCAGCCAAGATCTCGGCAGACTTAACTATGGCTACACCTTC	CASSQDLGRLNYGYTF
TRBD2	TRBV4-1	many	TRBJ2-7	TGCGCCAGCAGCCAAGATACCCGGGAGGGCTACGAGCAGTACTTC	CASSQDTREGYEQYF
.	TRBV9	few	TRBJ1-3	TGTGCCAGCAGCGTAGATATCTCTGGAAACACCATATATTTT	CASSVDISGNTIYF
TRBD1	TRBV7-9	few	TRBJ1-6	TGTGCCAGCAGCTTGCGGACAGGGTTGGTAACCCTCCACTTT	CASSLRTGLVTLHF
TRBD2	TRBV7-2	few	TRBJ2-7	TGTGCCAGCAGCTCCCCGGGACTAGCAGGCGAGCAGTACTTC	CASSSPGLAGEQYF
.	TRBV7-2	few	TRBJ1-2	TGTGCCAGCAGCCTTCAGGGGCCTGGCTACACCTTC	CASSLQGPGYTF
TRBD1	TRBV4-3	.	TRBJ2-5	TGCGCCAGCAGCCAAGAGGGGACAGGGGAAGAGACCCAGTACTTC	CASSQEGTGEETQYF
TRBD1	TRBV10-3	many	TRBJ2-5	TGTGCCATCAGTGGGACAGGAAAAGAGACCCAGTACTTC	CAISGTGKETQYF
TRBD1	TRBV11-2	few	TRBJ1-1	TGTGCCAGCAGCTCACAGGGGGCGACTGAAGCTTTCTTT	CASSSQGATEAFF
.	TRBV29-1	few	TRBJ2-3	TGCAGCGTTGTCCGTGCGGGGGCCCACACAGATACGCAGTATTTT	CSVVRAGAHTDTQYF
.	TRBV6-5	many	TRBJ2-7	TGTGCCAGCAGTCCACGGGGGTACGAGCAGTACTTC	CASSPRGYEQYF
.	TRBV21-1	.	TRBJ1-4	TGTGCCAGCAGCGAAGGGGGACAGGAAAAACTGTTTTTT	CASSEGGQEKLFF
.	TRBV28	many	TRBJ2-1	TGTGCCAGCAGTCTGGGGCAGCTATACAATGAGCAGTTCTTC	CASSLGQLYNEQFF
.	TRBV12-3/TRBV12-4	.	TRBJ2-5	TGTGCCAGCACTTTGAGGGGACACCAAGAGACCCAGTACTTC	CASTLRGHQETQYF
.	TRBV27	many	TRBJ2-2	TGTGCCAGCACCCCGATTTTAGAACCCGGGGAGCTGTTTTTT	CASTPILEPGELFF
TRBD1	TRBV12-3/TRBV12-4	many	TRBJ2-5	TGTGCCACCGGGGCAGGGGGCGGTCAGACCCAGTACTTC	CATGAGGGQTQYF
.	TRBV20-1	many	TRBJ2-1	TGCAGTGCTCCGCAGCCATTATCGGATGAGCAGTTCTTC	CSAPQPLSDEQFF
.	TRBV12-3/TRBV12-4	many	TRBJ2-5	TGTGCCTGCAGGAGGTGGGAGGCTGAGACCCAGTACTTC	CACRRWEAETQYF
TRBD1	TRBV12-3/TRBV12-4	many	TRBJ2-1	TGTGCCAGCAGTCCCCCCGGGACAGTATACAATGAGCAGTTCTTC	CASSPPGTVYNEQFF
TRBD1	TRBV5-1	few	TRBJ2-6	TGCGCCAGCAGCTTCACGGGACAGGGGGTTTCTGGGGCCAACGTCCTGACTTTC	CASSFTGQGVSGANVLTF
TRBD1	TRBV12-3/TRBV12-4	.	TRBJ1-2	TGTGCCAGCAGACCCCCGACAGGGACCGACTATGGCTACACCTTC	CASRPPTGTDYGYTF
TRBD1	TRBV6-1	many	TRBJ2-3	TGTGCCAGCAGTGGACAGGGGATAGGGACAGATACGCAGTATTTT	CASSGQGIGTDTQYF
TRBD1	TRBV20-1	few	TRBJ1-6	TGCAGTGCTAGATACAGGGGTATTGATTCACCCCTCCACTTT	CSARYRGIDSPLHF
.	TRBV5-4	few	TRBJ2-1	TGTGCCAGCAGCTTGCAGGCGGGGAATGAGCAGTTCTTC	CASSLQAGNEQFF
.	TRBV5-1	medium-sized	TRBJ2-7	TGCGCCAGCAGCTTAGAGTTCTACGAGCAGTACTTC	CASSLEFYEQYF
.	TRBV11-2	.	TRBJ2-4	TGTGCCAGCAGCTTAGGGGTCGTCGGCAGAGGGGAGAAAAACATTCAGTACTTC	CASSLGVVGRGEKNIQYF